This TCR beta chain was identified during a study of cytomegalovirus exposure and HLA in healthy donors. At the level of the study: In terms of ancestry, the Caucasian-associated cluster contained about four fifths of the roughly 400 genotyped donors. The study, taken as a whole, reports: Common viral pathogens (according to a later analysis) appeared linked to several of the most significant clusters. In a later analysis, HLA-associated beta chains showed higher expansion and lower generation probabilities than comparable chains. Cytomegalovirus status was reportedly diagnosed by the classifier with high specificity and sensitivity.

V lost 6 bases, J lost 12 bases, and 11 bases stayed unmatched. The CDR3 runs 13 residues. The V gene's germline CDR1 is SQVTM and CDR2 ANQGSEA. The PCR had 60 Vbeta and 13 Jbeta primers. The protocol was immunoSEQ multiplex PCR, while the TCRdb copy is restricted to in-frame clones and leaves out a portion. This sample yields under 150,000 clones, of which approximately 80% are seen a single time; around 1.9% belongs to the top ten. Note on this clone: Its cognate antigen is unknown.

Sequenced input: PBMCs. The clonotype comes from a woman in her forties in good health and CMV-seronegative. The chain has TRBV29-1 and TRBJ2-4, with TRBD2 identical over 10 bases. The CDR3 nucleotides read TGCAGCGTCCGACTAGCGGGCGGTGACAGTCAGTACTTC. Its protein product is CSVRLAGGDSQYF.